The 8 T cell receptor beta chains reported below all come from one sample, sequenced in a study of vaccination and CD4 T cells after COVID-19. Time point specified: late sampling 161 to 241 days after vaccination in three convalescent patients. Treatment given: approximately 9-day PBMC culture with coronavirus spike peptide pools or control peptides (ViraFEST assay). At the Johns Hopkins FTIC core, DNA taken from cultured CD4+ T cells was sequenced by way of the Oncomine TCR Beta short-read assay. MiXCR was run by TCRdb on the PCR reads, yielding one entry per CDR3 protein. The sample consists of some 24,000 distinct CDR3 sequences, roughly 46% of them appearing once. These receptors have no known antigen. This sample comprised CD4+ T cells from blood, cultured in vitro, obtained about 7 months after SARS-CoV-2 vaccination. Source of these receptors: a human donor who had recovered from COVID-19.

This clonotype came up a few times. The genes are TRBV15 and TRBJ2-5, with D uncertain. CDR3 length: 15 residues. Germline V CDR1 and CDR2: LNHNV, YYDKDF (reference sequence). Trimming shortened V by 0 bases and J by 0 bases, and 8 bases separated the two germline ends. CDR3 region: CATSRDLGNQETQYF. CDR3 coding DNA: TGTGCCACCAGCAGAGATTTAGGCAACCAAGAGACCCAGTACTTC.

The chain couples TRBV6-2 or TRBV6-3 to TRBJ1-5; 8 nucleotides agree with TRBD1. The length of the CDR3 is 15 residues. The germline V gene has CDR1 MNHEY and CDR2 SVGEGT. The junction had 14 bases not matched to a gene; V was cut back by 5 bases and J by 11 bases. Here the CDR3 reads CASSRTGQGASAQHF. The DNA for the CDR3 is TGTGCCAGCAGTCGAACCGGACAGGGCGCATCGGCCCAGCATTTT.

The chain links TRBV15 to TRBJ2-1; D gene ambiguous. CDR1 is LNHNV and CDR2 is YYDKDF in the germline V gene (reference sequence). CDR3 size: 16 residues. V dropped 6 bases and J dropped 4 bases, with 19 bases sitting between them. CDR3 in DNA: TGTGCCACCAGGGACCAAGGCCTCTTCCGATACAATGAGCAGTTCTTC. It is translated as CATRDQGLFRYNEQFF.

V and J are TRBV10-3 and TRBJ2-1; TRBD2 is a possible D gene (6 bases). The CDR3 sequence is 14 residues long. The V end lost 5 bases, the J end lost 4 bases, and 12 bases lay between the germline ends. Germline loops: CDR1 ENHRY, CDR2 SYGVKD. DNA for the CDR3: TGTGCCATCAGTCCATTGGCGGGATACAATGAGCAGTTCTTC. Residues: CAISPLAGYNEQFF.

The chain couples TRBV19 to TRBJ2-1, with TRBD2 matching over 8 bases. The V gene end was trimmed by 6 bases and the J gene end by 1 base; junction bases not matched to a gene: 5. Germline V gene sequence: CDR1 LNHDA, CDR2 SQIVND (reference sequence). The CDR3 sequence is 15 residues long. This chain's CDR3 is CASRDRGGSYNEQFF. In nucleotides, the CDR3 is TGTGCCAGTAGGGATCGCGGGGGGTCCTACAATGAGCAGTTCTTC.

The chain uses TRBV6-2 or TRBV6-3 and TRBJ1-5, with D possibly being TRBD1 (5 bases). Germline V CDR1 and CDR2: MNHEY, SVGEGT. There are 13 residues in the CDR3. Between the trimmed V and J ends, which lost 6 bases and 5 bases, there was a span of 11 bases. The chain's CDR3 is CASRHGGYQPQHF. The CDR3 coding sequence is TGTGCCAGCAGACACGGGGGGTATCAGCCCCAGCATTTT.

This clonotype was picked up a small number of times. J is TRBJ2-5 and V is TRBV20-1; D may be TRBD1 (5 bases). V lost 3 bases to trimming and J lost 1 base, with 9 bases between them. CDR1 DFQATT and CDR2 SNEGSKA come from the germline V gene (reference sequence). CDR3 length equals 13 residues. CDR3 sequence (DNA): TGCAGTGCTAGTGACAGTACCCAAGAGACCCAGTACTTC. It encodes CSASDSTQETQYF.

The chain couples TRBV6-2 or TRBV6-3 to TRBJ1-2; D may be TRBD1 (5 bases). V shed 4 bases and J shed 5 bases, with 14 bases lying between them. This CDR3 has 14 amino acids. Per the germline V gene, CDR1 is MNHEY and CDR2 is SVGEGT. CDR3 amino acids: CASSSQDKGYGYTF. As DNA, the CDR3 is TGTGCCAGCAGTTCCCAGGACAAGGGATATGGCTACACCTTC.